Listed here are 3 T cell receptor beta chains from one sample, sequenced in a study of blood T cell repertoires in COVID-19. The protocol was immunoSEQ multiplex PCR, while the TCRdb copy is restricted to in-frame clones and leaves out a portion. The table includes roughly 250,000 clones, roughly 80% detected once. Source material: peripheral blood. The origin of the receptors is a woman older than 75 with acute or convalescent COVID-19.

CDR3 region: CARSLGGAFNYGYTF. The CDR3 region has the DNA TGTGCCAGAAGCCTTGGGGGGGCGTTTAACTATGGCTACACCTTC. This chain joins TRBV5-3 and TRBJ1-2, with D possibly being TRBD1 (6 bases). TRBV5-3 is identified as an open reading frame with a role that is uncertain. The V and J ends lost 4 bases and 1 base respectively, with 14 bases between them. CDR3 length: 15 residues.

This clone occurred a few times. This chain uses TRBV7-9 with TRBJ2-1; maybe TRBD1 (5 bases). CDR1 is SEHNR, CDR2 FQNEAQ, per germline (reference sequence). V was trimmed by 2 bases and J by 4 bases, leaving 9 bases between them. The CDR3 is 14 residues long. CDR3 loop: CASSLSQGYNEQFF. CDR3 bases: TGTGCCAGCAGCTTATCCCAGGGTTACAATGAGCAGTTCTTC.

This clone turned up a few times. This chain uses TRBV20-1 with TRBJ1-3, with D tentatively TRBD1 (5 bases). Trimming took 3 bases from V and 0 from J, leaving 15 bases between them. The CDR3 totals 16 residues. Germline CDR1 reads DFQATT; CDR2 reads SNEGSKA (reference sequence). The CDR3 reads CSASAWGGGSGNTIYF. The CDR3 bases are TGCAGTGCTAGTGCGTGGGGGGGAGGCTCTGGAAACACCATATATTTT.